A selection of T cell receptor beta chains follows, all from one sample in a study of shared clonotypes between healthy human individuals. The data were produced by immunoSEQ multiplex PCR, yet TCRdb's version contains in-frame clones alone and is incomplete. The sample has 2,500,000 or so clones, approximately 90% seen once. The source material was naive CD4+ T cells from PBMCs. These receptors all come from a man aged 18 to 29 in good health. Some clones in this sample may be carry-over from other donors' samples. Each CDR3 is given with its conserved first and last residue. D genes are given only for firm matches. Only part of the rows carry a size: once, few, many, or a class if the clone is expanded.

DNA: TGTGCCAGCAGCTCATACCGCTATTCGAGTACGCAGTATTTT
CDR3: CASSSYRYSSTQYF
D: NA
size: NA
V: TRBV7-3
J: TRBJ2-3

DNA: TGCGCCAGCAGCCAAGGGTATGGGCTAGCGGGACAGACCTACAATGAGCAGTTCTTC
CDR3: CASSQGYGLAGQTYNEQFF
D: TRBD2
size: NA
V: TRBV4-3
J: TRBJ2-1

DNA: TGTGCCAGCAGTTTGGGGGGAGCGGGCTACAATGAGCAGTTCTTC
CDR3: CASSLGGAGYNEQFF
D: NA
size: NA
V: TRBV28
J: TRBJ2-1

DNA: TGTGCCAGCAGTCCCCCTCGACAGTTCCAAGAGACCCAGTACTTC
CDR3: CASSPPRQFQETQYF
D: NA
size: NA
V: TRBV28
J: TRBJ2-5

DNA: TGTGCCAGCAGGACCTCCGGGACGGCCGGCTCATTCTATGGCTACACCTTC
CDR3: CASRTSGTAGSFYGYTF
D: NA
size: NA
V: TRBV2
J: TRBJ1-2

DNA: TGTGCCAGCAGCTCCCTAGCGGGAGGGCCCTACGAGCAGTACTTC
CDR3: CASSSLAGGPYEQYF
D: TRBD2
size: NA
V: TRBV5-8
J: TRBJ2-7

DNA: TGTGCCAGCAGCTTAGCGCTAACAACCGGGGAGCTGTTTTTT
CDR3: CASSLALTTGELFF
D: NA
size: NA
V: TRBV7-9
J: TRBJ2-2

DNA: TGTGCCAGCAGCCCCGGGACAGCCCCATTTGAGACCCAGTACTTC
CDR3: CASSPGTAPFETQYF
D: TRBD1
size: NA
V: TRBV11-3
J: TRBJ2-5

DNA: TGTGCCAGCAGCGCCCGAGACGCCCTAAGTTTCTTC
CDR3: CASSARDALSFF
D: NA
size: NA
V: TRBV28
J: TRBJ2-1

DNA: TGTGCCAGCAGTAAAAGGACTAGCGTACCTACTGATGAGCAGTTCTTC
CDR3: CASSKRTSVPTDEQFF
D: TRBD2
size: NA
V: TRBV27
J: TRBJ2-1

DNA: TGTGCCAGTACCTTAGCCCCGGAGAACTATGGCTACACCTTC
CDR3: CASTLAPENYGYTF
D: NA
size: few
V: TRBV19
J: TRBJ1-2

DNA: TGTGCCAGTAGTACCCGACAGATGGGGTACTACAATGAGCAGTTCTTC
CDR3: CASSTRQMGYYNEQFF
D: NA
size: NA
V: TRBV19
J: TRBJ2-1

DNA: TGTGCCAGCAGCGTAGGTCGGCAGCAGGTCGAGACCCAGTACTTC
CDR3: CASSVGRQQVETQYF
D: NA
size: NA
V: TRBV9
J: TRBJ2-5

DNA: TGTGCCAGCAGCTCGACCGGGACTAGCGGGAAAGAGACCCAGTACTTC
CDR3: CASSSTGTSGKETQYF
D: TRBD2
size: once
V: TRBV5-4
J: TRBJ2-5

DNA: TGTGCCAGCAGCGCCGACAGGCAGAACACTGAAGCTTTCTTT
CDR3: CASSADRQNTEAFF
D: NA
size: NA
V: TRBV7-3
J: TRBJ1-1

DNA: TGTGCCAGCAGATCGGGTTGGGAGCAGTTCTTC
CDR3: CASRSGWEQFF
D: NA
size: NA
V: TRBV2
J: TRBJ2-1

DNA: TGTGCCAGCAGCTTAGTGAACTATGGCTACACCTTC
CDR3: CASSLVNYGYTF
D: NA
size: NA
V: TRBV7-2
J: TRBJ1-2

DNA: TGTGCCAGCTCAAGTCAGGGGGCTCTTCAATCCTACGAGCAGTACTTC
CDR3: CASSSQGALQSYEQYF
D: TRBD1
size: NA
V: TRBV18
J: TRBJ2-7

DNA: TGTGCCAGCAGCTTAGTTCCCACAGATACGCAGTATTTT
CDR3: CASSLVPTDTQYF
D: NA
size: NA
V: TRBV7-9
J: TRBJ2-3

DNA: TGTGCCAGCTCCCCCGGTCTAGCGTCACTTACCGGGGAGCTGTTTTTT
CDR3: CASSPGLASLTGELFF
D: NA
size: NA
V: TRBV18
J: TRBJ2-2

DNA: TGTGCCAGCAGTGAAGGTCAGGGCCCCGATGAGCAGTTCTTC
CDR3: CASSEGQGPDEQFF
D: NA
size: NA
V: TRBV2
J: TRBJ2-1

DNA: TGTGCCAGCAGCCCCAGGGCAGGGGGCGAAAACATTCAGTACTTC
CDR3: CASSPRAGGENIQYF
D: TRBD1
size: NA
V: TRBV7-9
J: TRBJ2-4

DNA: TGTGCCAGCACCGAAACGAACTCCCAACGACGGCACGAGCAGTACTTC
CDR3: CASTETNSQRRHEQYF
D: NA
size: NA
V: TRBV21-1
J: TRBJ2-7

DNA: TGTGCCAGCAGTCGTGCAAGTAGCAATCAGCCCCAGCATTTT
CDR3: CASSRASSNQPQHF
D: NA
size: NA
V: TRBV25-1
J: TRBJ1-5

DNA: TGTGCCAGCAGAGCACAGGGGGGCTACACCTTC
CDR3: CASRAQGGYTF
D: TRBD1
size: NA
V: TRBV2
J: TRBJ1-2

DNA: TGTGCCAGCCGGGACTTTACGGGGGGCTACACCTTC
CDR3: CASRDFTGGYTF
D: NA
size: NA
V: TRBV27
J: TRBJ1-2

DNA: TGTGCCAGCAGCTTGGCCCAGGGCCTTGACGAGCAGTACTTC
CDR3: CASSLAQGLDEQYF
D: NA
size: NA
V: TRBV5-6
J: TRBJ2-7

DNA: TGTGCCAGCAGCTCTCTGAGGACAGGGGAAGGTGGCGGGGAGCTGTTTTTT
CDR3: CASSSLRTGEGGGELFF
D: TRBD1
size: NA
V: TRBV11-2
J: TRBJ2-2

DNA: TGTGCCAGCAGTCTGGGACAGAAAACCTACGAGCAGTACTTC
CDR3: CASSLGQKTYEQYF
D: TRBD1
size: NA
V: TRBV28
J: TRBJ2-7

DNA: TGTGCCAGCAGCTTAGTTACAGCCAGTTCCTACAATGAGCAGTTCTTC
CDR3: CASSLVTASSYNEQFF
D: NA
size: once
V: TRBV11-2
J: TRBJ2-1

DNA: TGTGCCAGCAGGACGGACCTAGGGAACACTGAAGCTTTCTTT
CDR3: CASRTDLGNTEAFF
D: NA
size: NA
V: TRBV2
J: TRBJ1-1

DNA: TGTGCCAGCAGCCCGATGACAGGCCCATACTACTTC
CDR3: CASSPMTGPYYF
D: NA
size: NA
V: TRBV28
J: TRBJ2-5

DNA: TGCGCCAGCAGCTTGGGGCGGTGGGATACGCAGTATTTT
CDR3: CASSLGRWDTQYF
D: NA
size: NA
V: TRBV5-1
J: TRBJ2-3

DNA: TGTGCCAGCAGCGAGCATGCCTTACAGGGCGCTGGCGGCGGCTACACCTTC
CDR3: CASSEHALQGAGGGYTF
D: NA
size: NA
V: TRBV7-9
J: TRBJ1-2

DNA: TGTGCAAGTCCCCTGGGGGAGCTGTTTTTT
CDR3: CASPLGELFF
D: NA
size: NA
V: TRBV12-2
J: TRBJ2-2

DNA: TGCGCCAGCAGCCAGCTAGCGGGGGATAGCAATGAGCAGTTCTTC
CDR3: CASSQLAGDSNEQFF
D: TRBD2
size: NA
V: TRBV5-1
J: TRBJ2-1

DNA: TGCGCCAGCAGCTTAGGAGGGGCCCTCTATGGCTACACCTTC
CDR3: CASSLGGALYGYTF
D: NA
size: once
V: TRBV5-1
J: TRBJ1-2

DNA: TGTGCCAGCATACAGGGTTCGAGCAATCAGCCCCAGCATTTT
CDR3: CASIQGSSNQPQHF
D: NA
size: NA
V: TRBV6-6
J: TRBJ1-5

DNA: TGTGCCAGCAGTTTACCGGACAGGGGCGCCTACGAGCAGTACTTC
CDR3: CASSLPDRGAYEQYF
D: TRBD1
size: NA
V: TRBV28
J: TRBJ2-7

DNA: TGTGCCACCAGCAGAGAGGGAGATACGCAGTATTTT
CDR3: CATSREGDTQYF
D: NA
size: NA
V: TRBV15
J: TRBJ2-3